The rows below give T cell receptor beta chains drawn from one sample of a study of cytomegalovirus exposure and HLA in healthy donors. Assay: immunoSEQ multiplex PCR; the TCRdb copy retains only in-frame clones and omits some. In the table there are 130,000 or so clones, roughly 81% of which are singletons. Sample: PBMCs. These receptors came from a female donor in good health and CMV-seronegative. The CDR3 runs from the conserved cysteine through the conserved F or W. D genes are given only for firm matches. Clone size, where shown, is once, few, many, or a class for clones that have expanded.

clone size	D gene	V gene	J gene	CDR3 DNA	CDR3 protein
.	.	TRBV4-2	TRBJ2-1	TGTGCCAGCAGCCAAGAGGGCTTTAGGATCGATGAGCAGTTCTTC	CASSQEGFRIDEQFF
once	.	TRBV30	TRBJ1-2	TGTGCCTGGAGACCCCCGGGAGCTAACTATGGCTACACCTTC	CAWRPPGANYGYTF
.	.	TRBV9	TRBJ2-3	TGTGCCAGCAGCGTAGCTCAGGGTAGGGATACGCAGTATTTT	CASSVAQGRDTQYF
.	TRBD2	TRBV7-8	TRBJ2-7	TGTGCCAGCAGCTTAGAGTTTGGGGGGACTAGCGGGGACGAGCAGTACTTC	CASSLEFGGTSGDEQYF
.	TRBD1	TRBV7-3	TRBJ1-1	TGTGCCAGCAGCGGGCGTCAGGGGGGAGGTGAAGCTTTCTTT	CASSGRQGGGEAFF
.	.	TRBV28	TRBJ2-3	TGTGCCAGCAGTTTAGGGGCAGCCTCTAGCACAGATACGCAGTATTTT	CASSLGAASSTDTQYF
.	TRBD1	TRBV5-1	TRBJ2-2	TGCGCCAGCAGCTTGATCCAGGGGGCGCTGACCGGGGAGCTGTTTTTT	CASSLIQGALTGELFF
once	TRBD1	TRBV19	TRBJ1-2	TGTGCCAGTAGTTCGACAGGGGCTAACTATGGCTACACCTTC	CASSSTGANYGYTF
.	.	TRBV6-5	TRBJ2-7	TGTGCCAGCAGAAGTGACAGACATTCGGGCTACGAGCAGTACTTC	CASRSDRHSGYEQYF
.	.	TRBV29-1	TRBJ2-1	TGCAGCGGGGGCGTACTGGACAGAGGGGACTCCTACAATGAGCAGTTCTTC	CSGGVLDRGDSYNEQFF
.	.	TRBV5-1	TRBJ2-1	TGCGCCAGCAGCTCGTGGGCAGCCAACAATGAGCAGTTCTTC	CASSSWAANNEQFF
.	.	TRBV9	TRBJ1-2	TGTGCCAGCAGCACCCGACAGGTTAACTATGGCTACACCTTC	CASSTRQVNYGYTF
.	TRBD2	TRBV28	TRBJ2-7	TGTGCCAGCAGTTTACCAACCTGGACTAGCGGGAGAAGGGACTACGAGCAGTACTTC	CASSLPTWTSGRRDYEQYF
.	.	TRBV11-1	TRBJ1-5	TGTGCCAGCAGCTTAGCGGGAGGAGTGAATCAGCCCCAGCATTTT	CASSLAGGVNQPQHF
few	.	TRBV11-3	TRBJ1-1	TGTGCCAGCAGCTTAGGGAGGTACGGTGAAGCTTTCTTT	CASSLGRYGEAFF
once	TRBD2	TRBV6-1	TRBJ2-3	TGTGCCAGCAGAGGACTAGCGGGGGTAGCAGATACGCAGTATTTT	CASRGLAGVADTQYF
.	TRBD1	TRBV19	TRBJ2-1	TGTGCCAGTAGTATGCGACAGGGGGGCTCCTACAATGAGCAGTTCTTC	CASSMRQGGSYNEQFF
.	.	TRBV6-6	TRBJ2-6	TGTGCCAGCAGTTTACAGGGAACTGGGGCCAACGTCCTGACTTTC	CASSLQGTGANVLTF
.	.	TRBV7-8	TRBJ2-7	TGTGCCAGCAGCTTAAACAGGAACTACGAGCAGTACTTC	CASSLNRNYEQYF
.	.	TRBV7-9	TRBJ1-1	TGTGCCAGCAGCTTACGCCGCGATGCGGCTGAAGCTTTCTTT	CASSLRRDAAEAFF
once	TRBD2	TRBV4-1	TRBJ2-3	TGCGCCAGCAGCCAAGGGTGGACTAGCGGGGGTCGCACAGATACGCAGTATTTT	CASSQGWTSGGRTDTQYF
.	.	TRBV19	TRBJ2-1	TGTGCCAGTAGTCAAAATCAGGGTTACAATGAGCAGTTCTTC	CASSQNQGYNEQFF
.	.	TRBV15	TRBJ2-7	TGTGCCACCAGCAGAGATCGCAGCTCCTACGAGCAGTACTTC	CATSRDRSSYEQYF